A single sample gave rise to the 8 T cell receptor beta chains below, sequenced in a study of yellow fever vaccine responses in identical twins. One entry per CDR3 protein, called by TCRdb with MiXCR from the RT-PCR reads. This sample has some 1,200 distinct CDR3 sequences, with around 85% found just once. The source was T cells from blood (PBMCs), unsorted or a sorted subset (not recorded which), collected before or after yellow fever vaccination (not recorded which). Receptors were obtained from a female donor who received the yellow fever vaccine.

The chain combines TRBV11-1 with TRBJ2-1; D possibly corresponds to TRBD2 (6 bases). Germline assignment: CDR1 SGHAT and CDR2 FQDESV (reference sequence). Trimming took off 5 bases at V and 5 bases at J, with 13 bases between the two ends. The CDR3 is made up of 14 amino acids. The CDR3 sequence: CASSPFGGDNEQFF. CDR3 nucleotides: TGTGCCAGCAGCCCTTTTGGAGGGGACAATGAGCAGTTCTTC.

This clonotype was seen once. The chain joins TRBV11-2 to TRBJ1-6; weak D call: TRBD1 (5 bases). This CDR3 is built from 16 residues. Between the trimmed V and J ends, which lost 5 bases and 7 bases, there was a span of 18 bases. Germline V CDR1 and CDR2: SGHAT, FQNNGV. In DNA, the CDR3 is TGTGCCAGCAGCCCCGGGGGTCCCTCTAGGAATTCACCCCTCCACTTT. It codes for CASSPGGPSRNSPLHF.

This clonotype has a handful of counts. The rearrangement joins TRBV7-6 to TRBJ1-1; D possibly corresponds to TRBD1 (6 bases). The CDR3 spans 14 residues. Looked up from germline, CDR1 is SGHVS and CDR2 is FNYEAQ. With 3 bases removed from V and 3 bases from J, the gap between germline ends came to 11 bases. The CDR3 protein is CASSFRGIDTEAFF. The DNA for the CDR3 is TGTGCCAGCAGCTTTAGGGGGATTGACACTGAAGCTTTCTTT.

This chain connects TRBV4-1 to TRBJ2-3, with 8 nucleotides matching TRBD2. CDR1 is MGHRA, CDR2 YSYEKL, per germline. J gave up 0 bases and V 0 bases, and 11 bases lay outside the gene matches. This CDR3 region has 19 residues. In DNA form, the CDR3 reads TGCGCCAGCAGCCAAGACGTTTATACTAGCGGCAAGAGCACAGATACGCAGTATTTT. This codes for CASSQDVYTSGKSTDTQYF.

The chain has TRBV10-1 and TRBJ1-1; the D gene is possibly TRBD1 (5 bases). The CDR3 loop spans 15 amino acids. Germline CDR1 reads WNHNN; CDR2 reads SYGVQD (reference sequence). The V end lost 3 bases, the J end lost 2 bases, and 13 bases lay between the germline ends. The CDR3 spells CASSDPGGSNTEAFF. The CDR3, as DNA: TGCGCCAGCAGTGACCCCGGGGGATCCAACACTGAAGCTTTCTTT.

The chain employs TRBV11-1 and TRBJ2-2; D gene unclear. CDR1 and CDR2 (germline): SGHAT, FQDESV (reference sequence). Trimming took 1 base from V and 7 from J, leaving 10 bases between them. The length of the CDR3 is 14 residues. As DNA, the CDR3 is TGTGCCAGCAGCTTAGTACGTGGGATCGGGGAGCTGTTTTTT. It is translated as CASSLVRGIGELFF. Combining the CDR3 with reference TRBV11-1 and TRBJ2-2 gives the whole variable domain EAEVAQSPRYKITEKSQAVAFWCDPISGHATLYWYRQILGQGPELLVQFQDESVVDDSQLPKDRFSAERLKGVDSTLKIQPAELGDSAMYLCASSLVRGIGELFFGEGSRLTVL.

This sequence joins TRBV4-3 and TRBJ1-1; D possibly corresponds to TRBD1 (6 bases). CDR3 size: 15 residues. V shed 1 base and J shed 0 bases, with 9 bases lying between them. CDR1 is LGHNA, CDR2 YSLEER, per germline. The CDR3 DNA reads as TGCGCCAGCAGCCAAGTTAGGGACATGAACACTGAAGCTTTCTTT. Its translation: CASSQVRDMNTEAFF.

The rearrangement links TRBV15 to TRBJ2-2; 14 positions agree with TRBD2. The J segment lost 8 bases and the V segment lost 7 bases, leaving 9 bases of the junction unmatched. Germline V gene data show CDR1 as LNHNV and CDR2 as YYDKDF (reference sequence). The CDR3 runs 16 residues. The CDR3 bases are TGTGCCACCAACCAAGGACTAGCGGGGGGATCTGGGGAGCTGTTTTTT. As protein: CATNQGLAGGSGELFF.